A selection of T cell receptor beta chains follows, all from one sample in a study of cytomegalovirus exposure and HLA in healthy donors. Profiling relied on immunoSEQ multiplex PCR, and the TCRdb table lists in-frame clones only, not all of them. The profile covers more than 95,000 clones, with roughly 78% appearing a single time and 3% to 4.5% taken by the ten largest. Material: PBMCs. These receptors were obtained from a man younger than 40 in good health and CMV-seronegative. The CDR3 runs from the conserved cysteine through the conserved F or W. D genes are given only for firm matches. Size values are once, few and many counts, or a class for expanded clones, and some rows have none.

-	-	TRBV5-6	TRBJ1-5	TGTGCCAGCAGCTTTGGGGAGGGCAGGGCAAATCAGCCCCAGCATTTT	CASSFGEGRANQPQHF
TRBD1	-	TRBV5-1	TRBJ2-7	TGCGCCAGCAGCTCGCCGACAGGGAACGAGCAGTACTTC	CASSSPTGNEQYF
TRBD2	once	TRBV6-5	TRBJ2-1	TGTGCCAGCAGAAGCGGGGGGGCATCCTACAATGAGCAGTTCTTC	CASRSGGASYNEQFF
-	once	TRBV7-9	TRBJ2-1	TGTTCCAGCAAGGGCAGGGAACATGAGCAGTTCTTC	CSSKGREHEQFF
-	-	TRBV6-6	TRBJ1-2	TGTGCCAGCAGTTACCCGACCTTTTCGCGGGACTATGGCTACACCTTC	CASSYPTFSRDYGYTF
-	-	TRBV5-6	TRBJ1-2	TGTGCCAGCAGCCTATATGGCTACACCTTC	CASSLYGYTF
TRBD1	-	TRBV13	TRBJ1-1	TGTGCCAGCAGCTTAGCGGTAGGGGGCCCCCCTCACACTGAAGCTTTCTTT	CASSLAVGGPPHTEAFF
TRBD2	-	TRBV6-1	TRBJ2-7	TGTGCCAGCAGTGAAGGGGCGGGGGGGCGCCACGAGCAGTACTTC	CASSEGAGGRHEQYF
TRBD1	once	TRBV10-3	TRBJ1-5	TGTGCCATCAGTCCGGACAGGGGAGGCAATCAGCCCCAGCATTTT	CAISPDRGGNQPQHF
TRBD2	-	TRBV11-2	TRBJ2-5	TGTGCCAGCAGCTCCCTCCAGTTAGCGGGGGTCTTGGAGACCCAGTACTTC	CASSSLQLAGVLETQYF
TRBD1	-	TRBV5-1	TRBJ1-6	TGCGCCAGCAGCTCCGGGCAGGGGGCGTATAATTCACCCCTCCACTTT	CASSSGQGAYNSPLHF
-	-	TRBV19	TRBJ1-5	TGTGCCAGTCCCGGGACAATGGGCAATCAGCCCCAGCATTTT	CASPGTMGNQPQHF
TRBD1	few	TRBV5-6	TRBJ2-2	TGTGCCAGCAGCTTGCTGGACAGGGCCTACACCGGGGAGCTGTTTTTT	CASSLLDRAYTGELFF
TRBD1	-	TRBV19	TRBJ2-6	TGTGCCAGTCAGACAGGGGGCGCGGCTGGGGCCAACGTCCTGACTTTC	CASQTGGAAGANVLTF
TRBD2	few	TRBV5-1	TRBJ2-1	TGCGCCAGCAGCCCCGGGACTAGCGGGGGGATAAATGAGCAGTTCTTC	CASSPGTSGGINEQFF
-	-	TRBV30	TRBJ1-2	TGTGCCTGGAGACGGGAGATTAACTATGGCTACACCTTC	CAWRREINYGYTF
TRBD1	-	TRBV29-1	TRBJ2-7	TGCAGCGTTGCTCGGACAGGCTCCTACGAGCAGTACTTC	CSVARTGSYEQYF
-	-	TRBV30	TRBJ2-1	TGTGCCTGGATCGCCCCGACAGGAGGTAACAATGAGCAGTTCTTC	CAWIAPTGGNNEQFF
TRBD1	-	TRBV10-1	TRBJ1-2	TGCGCCAGCAGTGAATTTACAGGGGGAAAATTTGGCTACACCTTC	CASSEFTGGKFGYTF
TRBD1	-	TRBV28	TRBJ2-5	TGTGCCAGCAGTACTCGGACAGGGGGCGGAGGTACGGAGACCCAGTACTTC	CASSTRTGGGGTETQYF
TRBD1	few	TRBV7-8	TRBJ1-1	TGTGCCAGCACCGATAATAGGGACAGGATGAACACTGAAGCTTTCTTT	CASTDNRDRMNTEAFF
TRBD1	-	TRBV27	TRBJ1-3	TGTGCCAGCAGGGATTCAGGGGGCTCTGGAAACACCATATATTTT	CASRDSGGSGNTIYF
-	-	TRBV15	TRBJ2-3	TGTGCCACCAGCAGAGACAGAGCGTTAGGCACAGATACGCAGTATTTT	CATSRDRALGTDTQYF
-	-	TRBV10-1	TRBJ1-1	TGCGCCAGCAGTGAGTCCCGGTTGGGCTATAGGTCGGCTTTCTTT	CASSESRLGYRSAFF
TRBD2	-	TRBV7-3	TRBJ2-7	TGTGCCAGCAGCCGAAGATGGTTGGGACTAGCGGGGAGCTCCTACGAGCAGTACTTC	CASSRRWLGLAGSSYEQYF
-	once	TRBV9	TRBJ2-5	TGTGCCAGCAGCGTAGCGGAAGAGACCCAGTACTTC	CASSVAEETQYF
TRBD2	-	TRBV4-2	TRBJ2-2	TGTGCCAGCAGCCAAGAAGGGGCCCGAAGGACTAGCGGGGGTCTTGGCACCGGGGAGCTGTTTTTT	CASSQEGARRTSGGLGTGELFF
-	-	TRBV19	TRBJ2-7	TGTGCCAGTAGTCGGGGGACCCTCGTAGGCGAGCAGTACTTC	CASSRGTLVGEQYF
-	-	TRBV19	TRBJ2-7	TGTGCCAGTAGTATCAGGGGTTCCTCCTACGAGCAGTACTTC	CASSIRGSSYEQYF
TRBD1	once	TRBV28	TRBJ1-2	TGTGCCAGCAGGAGGGACAGGGGCTGGGACTATGGCTACACCTTC	CASRRDRGWDYGYTF
-	few	TRBV28	TRBJ1-2	TGTGCCAGCAGTTTCCGGGGTTATGGCTACACCTTC	CASSFRGYGYTF
-	-	TRBV27	TRBJ2-1	TGTGCCAGCAGTTTAATGGGCCCCGACAGCAATGAGCAGTTCTTC	CASSLMGPDSNEQFF
-	-	TRBV28	TRBJ2-7	TGTGCCAGCAGTTTTTACTCTACCTACGAGCAGTACTTC	CASSFYSTYEQYF
-	-	TRBV28	TRBJ2-5	TGTGCCAGCAGTACCTTTAGCGCGGGCCTAGGAGAGACCCAGTACTTC	CASSTFSAGLGETQYF
TRBD1	few	TRBV7-6	TRBJ1-5	TGTGCCAGCAGCCCCCGACAGGGGGACAATCAGCCCCAGCATTTT	CASSPRQGDNQPQHF
-	-	TRBV28	TRBJ1-3	TGTGCCAGCAGTCCCCGGACAGCCTACTCTGGAAACACCATATATTTT	CASSPRTAYSGNTIYF
-	-	TRBV2	TRBJ2-7	TGTGCCAGCCTTTCCAGGTCCTACGAGCAGTACTTC	CASLSRSYEQYF
-	-	TRBV7-8	TRBJ2-7	TGTGCCAGCAGCTTGGGACGGGACACCAGCTACGAGCAGTACTTC	CASSLGRDTSYEQYF
TRBD1	-	TRBV7-9	TRBJ1-1	TGTTCCAGCAGCTTGACAGGGTTCACTGAAGCTTTCTTT	CSSSLTGFTEAFF
-	medium-sized	TRBV5-8	TRBJ1-5	TGTGCCAGCAGCTCCACGGGTACAGGGAGCCGTACCAATCAGCCCCAGCATTTT	CASSSTGTGSRTNQPQHF
-	-	TRBV28	TRBJ1-1	TGTGCCAGCAGTTTAGGGGGGGCTGGAAGGAACACTGAAGCTTTCTTT	CASSLGGAGRNTEAFF